The present TCR beta chain was sequenced within a study of T-cell reconstitution after alpha-beta-depleted transplantation in children. This CDR3 spans 15 amino acids. Trimming removed 3 bases at V and 2 bases at J, with 15 bases between. Germline V gene data show CDR1 as SGHDT and CDR2 as YYEEEE. Unique molecular identifiers tagged the TCRbeta library. TCRdb reprocessed the PCR reads with MiXCR, giving one entry per CDR3 protein. Among 300,000 to 350,000 distinct CDR3 sequences listed, 20% to 30% were seen once. Study outcomes and limitations: As was reported, about two months after transplant, alpha-beta T cells came from several hundred expanded graft clones. After transplant, high TCRbeta diversity at day 60 in some patients arose from surviving recipient T cells and thymic progenitors. Newly made T cells mostly supplied T-cell counts and diversity one year after transplant.

In its sample, this clonotype was seen a few times. Its antigen is not known. The J gene is TRBJ2-7, the V gene TRBV5-6; D is possibly TRBD1 (5 bases). The receptor's source is a male patient younger than 18 who had a stem cell transplant for acute lymphoblastic leukemia, so the T cells may come from the graft donor. The sample consisted of PBMCs, mostly from graft donor cells, taken 180 days after TCRalphabeta/CD19-depleted stem cell transplant. CDR3 DNA sequence: TGTGCCAGCAGCTCCGGATTTGGGGCAGCCTACGAGCAGTACTTC. It translates to CASSSGFGAAYEQYF.